These 32 T cell receptor beta chains came from one sample sequenced in a study of OX40 agonist ivuxolimab in advanced cancers. TCRdb's copy holds only in-frame clones and misses some; the assay was immunoSEQ multiplex PCR. The table includes about 93,000 clones, around nine tenths detected once. Material: CD4+ or CD8+ T cells sorted from blood, obtained in a trial of the OX40 agonist ivuxolimab. The receptors here all came from an adult with an advanced solid tumor such as melanoma, head and neck, liver or kidney cancer.

This clone occurred once. The chain recombines TRBV6-1 with TRBJ1-1; D possibly corresponds to TRBD1 (5 bases). The CDR3 contains 16 residues. Germline-derived CDR1 and CDR2 are MNHNS and SASEGT. V lost 3 bases and J 1 base, leaving 15 bases between the germline ends. CDR3 nucleotide sequence: TGTGCCAGCAGTGATTTAAGGGGATTGAAGAACACTGAAGCTTTCTTT. This codes for CASSDLRGLKNTEAFF.

The chain employs TRBV5-1 and TRBJ2-3; D uncertain. CDR3 length: 14 amino acids. The germline V gene has CDR1 SGHRS and CDR2 YFSETQ. Trimming cost V 0 bases and J 2 bases, with 7 bases left between them. Written as DNA, the CDR3 is TGCGCCAGCAGCTTGGTAGTATACACAGATACGCAGTATTTT. The encoded protein is CASSLVVYTDTQYF.

This chain joins TRBV18 and TRBJ2-2; tentative D call: TRBD1 (5 bases). The CDR3 contains 14 residues. Germline CDR1 is KGHSH and CDR2 is LQKENI. The V gene lost 4 bases and the J gene lost 7 bases, with 13 bases spanning the gap. As DNA, the CDR3 is TGTGCCAGCTCACGCCGACAGCTCGTCGGGGAGCTGTTTTTT. Its protein product is CASSRRQLVGELFF.

V is TRBV28 and J is TRBJ1-2; 11 bases align to TRBD1. This CDR3 is 17 amino acids long. Germline CDR1 is MDHEN and CDR2 is SYDVKM. Unmatched junction bases numbered 15, after V lost 6 bases and J lost 6 bases. The CDR3 spells CASRVTGWGQGDHGYTF. The CDR3 DNA reads as TGTGCCAGCAGGGTAACCGGTTGGGGACAGGGGGACCATGGCTACACCTTC.

The chain couples TRBV6-6 to TRBJ2-7; 7 bases agree with TRBD2. Per the germline V gene, CDR1 is MNHNY and CDR2 is SVGAGI (reference sequence). The CDR3 spans 15 residues. The trim removed 4 bases at V and 5 bases at J, leaving 11 bases unmatched. Here the CDR3 DNA reads TGTGCCAGCAGTTCCATTTGGGCGGGAGCTGACGAGCAGTACTTC. Residues: CASSSIWAGADEQYF.

The V and J genes are TRBV7-3 and TRBJ2-3; 7 bases align to TRBD2. This CDR3 has 15 amino acids. The germline V gene encodes CDR1 SGHTA and CDR2 FQGTGA. The V gene end was trimmed by 5 bases and the J gene end by 4 bases; junction bases not matched to a gene: 9. The chain's CDR3 is CASSPGGGSSDTQYF. The CDR3 DNA follows: TGTGCCAGCAGCCCAGGCGGCGGGAGTTCAGATACGCAGTATTTT.

J is TRBJ2-7 and V is TRBV28; D is perhaps TRBD2 (5 bases). Deletions cut 1 base from V and 3 bases from J, with 10 bases between. The length of the CDR3 is 14 residues. Germline V gene lookup returns CDR1 MDHEN and CDR2 SYDVKM. The CDR3 sequence is CASSLFGESYEQYF. The CDR3 region has the DNA TGTGCCAGCAGTTTATTCGGGGAGAGCTACGAGCAGTACTTC.

The chain combines TRBV2 with TRBJ2-2; D possibly uses TRBD1 or TRBD2 (6 bases each). Trimming removed 9 bases from V and 2 bases from J, with 16 bases in between. CDR3 length: 15 amino acids. Germline V lookup: CDR1 SNHLY, CDR2 FYNNEI. The DNA of the CDR3 is TGTGCCAGTGGTCGCGGGACATCTAACACCGGGGAGCTGTTTTTT. It yields the protein CASGRGTSNTGELFF.

The chain links TRBV28 to TRBJ1-2; D might be TRBD1 (6 bases). Trimming left V 5 bases short and J 3 bases short, with 13 bases between. The CDR3 has 14 residues. Germline lookup yields CDR1 MDHEN and CDR2 SYDVKM. The CDR3 reads CASSLGGADYGYTF. The CDR3 DNA follows: TGTGCCAGCAGTCTAGGGGGGGCGGACTATGGCTACACCTTC.

V and J are TRBV7-9 and TRBJ2-5; D remains unclear. In germline, CDR1 is SEHNR, CDR2 FQNEAQ (reference sequence). V was cut by 3 bases and J by 2 bases, with 10 bases left in between. This CDR3 spans 14 amino acids. The CDR3 nucleotides are TGTGCCAGCAGCTTTGGAGTATCTCAAGAGACCCAGTACTTC. Amino acids: CASSFGVSQETQYF. The full variable domain, completed using reference TRBV7-9 and TRBJ2-5, is DTGVSQNPRHKITKRGQNVTFRCDPISEHNRLYWYRQTLGQGPEFLTYFQNEAQLEKSRLLSDRFSAERPKGSFSTLEIQRTEQGDSAMYLCASSFGVSQETQYFGPGTRLLVL.

CDR3 DNA sequence: TGTGCCTGGTCTAAGGGGAGTATACGACAGCCCCAGCATTTT. It specifies CAWSKGSIRQPQHF. The chain employs TRBV30 and TRBJ1-5; D might be TRBD1 (5 bases). This CDR3 has 14 amino acids. From germline, CDR1 is GTSNPN and CDR2 SVGIG (reference sequence). Trimming pared 5 bases from V and 7 bases from J, leaving 18 bases between.

The CDR3 sequence: CASSLSQGPSYNEQFF. The CDR3 region has the DNA TGCGCCAGCAGCCTATCACAGGGGCCCTCCTACAATGAGCAGTTCTTC. V gene TRBV4-1 combines with J gene TRBJ2-1; 7 positions agree with TRBD1. V dropped 4 bases and J dropped 0; count of bases not matched to a gene: 6. The CDR3 sequence is 16 residues long. CDR1 is MGHRA and CDR2 is YSYEKL in the germline V gene.

This chain links TRBV11-3 with TRBJ2-1, with a possible D match to TRBD2 (6 bases). CDR3 length: 17 amino acids. CDR1 and CDR2 (germline): SGHNT, YENEEA. V lost 2 bases, J lost 0 bases, and 14 bases lay in between. The CDR3 protein is CASSLFAATSSYNEQFF. CDR3 nucleotides: TGTGCCAGCAGCTTATTTGCGGCGACTAGCTCCTACAATGAGCAGTTCTTC.

This sequence joins TRBV30 and TRBJ1-5; D uncertain. In germline, CDR1 is GTSNPN, CDR2 SVGIG (reference sequence). Trimming pared 3 bases from V and 0 bases from J, leaving 9 bases between. This CDR3 comprises 14 residues. CDR3 residues: CAWRGPYSNQPQHF. The DNA of the CDR3 is TGTGCCTGGAGGGGCCCCTATAGCAATCAGCCCCAGCATTTT.

The chain couples TRBV10-3 to TRBJ1-4, with 7 bases lining up with TRBD1. The junction had 4 bases not matched to a gene; V was cut back by 3 bases and J by 3 bases. The germline V gene has CDR1 ENHRY and CDR2 SYGVKD. The CDR3 is made up of 15 amino acids. The CDR3 DNA reads TGTGCCATCAGTGACCCCGGGACAGCTAATGAAAAACTGTTTTTT. It yields the protein CAISDPGTANEKLFF.

This clone was recorded a few times. The J gene is TRBJ1-1, the V gene TRBV9; TRBD1 matches at 8 bases. The CDR3 has 14 residues. The germline CDR1 and CDR2 sequences are SGDLS and YYNGEE. J was trimmed by 2 bases and V by 4 bases; bases with no gene match: 4. CDR3 sequence (DNA): TGTGCCAGCAGCCCGGGACAGGTAAACACTGAAGCTTTCTTT. Protein: CASSPGQVNTEAFF.

This chain uses TRBV4-3 with TRBJ2-6, with 8 bases matching TRBD2. The CDR3 has 16 amino acids. V shed 4 bases, J shed 0 bases, and the junction held 2 bases outside the gene matches. The germline V gene has CDR1 LGHNA and CDR2 YSLEER. DNA for the CDR3: TGCGCCAGCAGCCCGGGGGGGCTCTCTGGGGCCAACGTCCTGACTTTC. This encodes CASSPGGLSGANVLTF.

The CDR3 nucleotides are TGTGCCAGTGAGGCGGGAGGGTTTCGGGATACGCAGTATTTT. Encoded protein: CASEAGGFRDTQYF. The chain uses TRBV19 and TRBJ2-3; 9 bases are shared with TRBD2. Germline V lookup: CDR1 LNHDA, CDR2 SQIVND (reference sequence). The CDR3 is 14 amino acids. J lost 6 bases, V lost 8 bases, and 9 bases had no gene match.

The chain carries TRBV19 and TRBJ1-5; a weak D match, TRBD1 (5 bases). The V gene lost 4 bases and the J gene lost 0 bases, with 10 bases spanning the gap. The CDR3 is made up of 15 amino acids. The V gene's germline CDR1 is LNHDA and CDR2 SQIVND (reference sequence). For the CDR3, the DNA is TGTGCCAGTAGTAAGGGGCCTTATAGCAATCAGCCCCAGCATTTT. It codes for CASSKGPYSNQPQHF.

V usage is TRBV7-2 and J usage is TRBJ2-3; D gene unclear. CDR1 and CDR2 (germline): SGHTA, FQGNSA. The CDR3 is made up of 14 amino acids. The V and J ends lost 2 bases and 6 bases respectively, with 12 bases between them. The CDR3 sequence is CASSLSGVLDTQYF. The CDR3 DNA follows: TGTGCCAGCAGCTTAAGTGGAGTCTTGGATACGCAGTATTTT.

The genes are TRBV19 and TRBJ1-4; D is ambiguous. The V and J ends lost 5 bases and 0 bases respectively, with 10 bases between them. CDR3 length: 15 amino acids. Germline V gives CDR1 LNHDA, CDR2 SQIVND (reference sequence). The CDR3 protein is CASSVDTATNEKLFF. The CDR3 nucleotides read TGTGCCAGTAGTGTCGACACTGCAACTAATGAAAAACTGTTTTTT.

The rearrangement joins TRBV5-4 to TRBJ2-4; 8 positions agree with TRBD1. V shed 4 bases, J shed 4 bases, and the junction held 1 base outside the gene matches. There are 13 residues in the CDR3. CDR1 SGHNT and CDR2 YYREEE come from the germline V gene (reference sequence). This CDR3 reads CASSRDRKNIQYF. The DNA of the CDR3 is TGTGCCAGCAGCCGGGACAGGAAAAACATTCAGTACTTC.

The genes are TRBV10-3 and TRBJ2-1, with 8 bases matching TRBD2. The CDR3 has 16 residues. Germline trimming cut 7 bases from V and 0 bases from J; bases unmatched to any gene: 8. Germline loops: CDR1 ENHRY, CDR2 SYGVKD. This CDR3 is CAINRSGRTSYNEQFF. The CDR3 DNA follows: TGTGCCATCAATCGAAGCGGGAGAACCTCCTACAATGAGCAGTTCTTC.

The chain joins TRBV10-1 to TRBJ2-3, with TRBD1 matching 11 bases. The germline V gene has CDR1 WNHNN and CDR2 SYGVQD (reference sequence). The V and J ends lost 1 base and 1 base, in that order; junction bases with no gene match: 1. This CDR3 is built from 16 residues. The CDR3 spells CASSELGQGGTDTQYF. DNA of the CDR3: TGCGCCAGCAGTGAGTTGGGACAGGGGGGCACAGATACGCAGTATTTT.

This chain's CDR3 is CASSQDRPTDTQYF. In nucleotides, the CDR3 is TGCGCCAGCAGCCAAGATCGGCCGACGGATACGCAGTATTTT. V gene TRBV4-1 combines with J gene TRBJ2-3; unclear D gene. In germline, CDR1 is MGHRA, CDR2 YSYEKL. Trimming pared 0 bases from V and 6 bases from J, leaving 10 bases between. This CDR3 region has 14 residues.

V and J are TRBV6-5 and TRBJ2-7; tentatively, D is TRBD2 (7 bases). The CDR3 is 14 amino acids. V lost 6 bases and J 2 bases, leaving 14 bases between the germline ends. Germline lookup yields CDR1 MNHEY and CDR2 SVGAGI. This chain's CDR3 is CASRGGTNAYEQYF. The CDR3 DNA reads TGTGCCAGCAGGGGGGGGACAAACGCCTACGAGCAGTACTTC.

The chain uses TRBV5-1 and TRBJ2-7; 7 nucleotides agree with TRBD1. The trim removed 2 bases at V and 2 bases at J, leaving 7 bases unmatched. The CDR3 covers 15 residues. CDR1 and CDR2 from the germline V gene are SGHRS and YFSETQ. CDR3 bases: TGCGCCAGCAGCTTACCGACAGGGTCCCCCTACGAGCAGTACTTC. Its protein is CASSLPTGSPYEQYF.

This clone was observed a single time. V usage is TRBV27 and J usage is TRBJ1-2; possibly TRBD1 for D (5 bases). Trimming stripped 5 bases from V and 5 bases from J, with 18 bases between. CDR1 and CDR2 from the germline V gene are MNHEY and SMNVEV (reference sequence). The CDR3 totals 15 residues. The chain's CDR3 is CASSAAVGRQYGYTF. In DNA form, the CDR3 reads TGTGCCAGCAGTGCCGCAGTGGGACGACAGTATGGCTACACCTTC.

The rearrangement links TRBV11-2 to TRBJ2-7; 8 nucleotides match TRBD1. The CDR3 extends over 14 amino acids. Trimming removed 1 base from V and 4 bases from J; junction bases left unmatched: 3. The germline V gene encodes CDR1 SGHAT and CDR2 FQNNGV. The chain's CDR3 is CASSLVTGGYEQYF. CDR3 nucleotides: TGTGCCAGCAGCTTAGTTACAGGGGGGTACGAGCAGTACTTC.

This clone was observed a single time. The chain combines TRBV10-3 with TRBJ2-7; TRBD1 aligns across 7 bases. Germline-derived CDR1 and CDR2 are ENHRY and SYGVKD. This CDR3 has 13 residues. V dropped 6 bases and J dropped 4; count of bases not matched to a gene: 6. The CDR3 DNA sequence: TGTGCCATCAGAGTGGGACAGCAGTACGAGCAGTACTTC. Translated: CAIRVGQQYEQYF.

This chain uses TRBV18 with TRBJ2-1; the D gene is possibly TRBD1 (6 bases). The CDR3 runs to 16 residues. Trimming stripped 2 bases from V and 0 bases from J, with 11 bases between. Germline V lookup: CDR1 KGHSH, CDR2 LQKENI. The CDR3 region is CASSPLGAGSYNEQFF. For the CDR3, the DNA is TGTGCCAGCTCACCATTGGGGGCAGGCTCCTACAATGAGCAGTTCTTC.

CDR3 sequence reads: CASSTGPIYEQYF. CDR3 coding DNA: TGCGCCAGCAGTACGGGACCCATCTACGAGCAGTACTTC. V gene TRBV10-1 combines with J gene TRBJ2-7; either TRBD1 or TRBD2 may fit D (5 bases each). The CDR3 length is 13 residues. The germline V gene encodes CDR1 WNHNN and CDR2 SYGVQD (reference sequence). Trimming left V 5 bases short and J 3 bases short, with 11 bases between.